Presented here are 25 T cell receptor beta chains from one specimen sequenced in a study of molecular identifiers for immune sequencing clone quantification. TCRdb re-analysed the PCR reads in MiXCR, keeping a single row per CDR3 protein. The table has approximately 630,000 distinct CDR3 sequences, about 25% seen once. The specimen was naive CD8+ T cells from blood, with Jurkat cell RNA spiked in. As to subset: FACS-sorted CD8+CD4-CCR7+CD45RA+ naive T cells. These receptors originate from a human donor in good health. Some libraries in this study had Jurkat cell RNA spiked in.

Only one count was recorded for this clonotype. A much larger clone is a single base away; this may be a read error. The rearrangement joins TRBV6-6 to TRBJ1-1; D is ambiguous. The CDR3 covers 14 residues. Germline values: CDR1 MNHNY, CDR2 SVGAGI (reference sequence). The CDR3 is CASGYMGLDTEAFF. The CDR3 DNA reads TGTGCCAGCGGTTACATGGGGTTGGACACTGAAGCTTTCTTT.

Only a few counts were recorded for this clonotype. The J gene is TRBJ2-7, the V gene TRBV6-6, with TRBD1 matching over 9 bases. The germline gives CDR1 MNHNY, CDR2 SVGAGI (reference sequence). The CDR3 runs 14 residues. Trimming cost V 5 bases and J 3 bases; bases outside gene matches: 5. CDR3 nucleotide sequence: TGTGCCAGCAGTCAGATGGGACAGGGCTACGAGCAGTACTTC. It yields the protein CASSQMGQGYEQYF.

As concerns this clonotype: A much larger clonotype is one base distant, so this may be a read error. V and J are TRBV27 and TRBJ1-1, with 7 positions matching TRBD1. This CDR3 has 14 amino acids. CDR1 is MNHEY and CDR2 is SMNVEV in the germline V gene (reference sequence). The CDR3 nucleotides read TGTGCCAGCAGTTTTAGGGGGCCGAACACTGAAGCTCTCTTT. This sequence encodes CASSFRGPNTEALF.

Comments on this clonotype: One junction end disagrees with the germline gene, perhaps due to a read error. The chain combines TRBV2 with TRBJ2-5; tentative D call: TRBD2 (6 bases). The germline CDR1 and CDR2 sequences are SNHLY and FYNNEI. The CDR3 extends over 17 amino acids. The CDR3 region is CASSEIGAGSPQESQYF. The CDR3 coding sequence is TGTGCCAGCAGTGAAATCGGGGCGGGGAGTCCCCAAGAGTCCCAGTACTTC. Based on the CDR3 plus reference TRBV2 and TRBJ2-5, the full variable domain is EPEVTQTPSHQVTQMGQEVILRCVPISNHLYFYWYRQILGQKVEFLVSFYNNEISEKSEIFDDQFSVERPDGSNFTLKIRSTKLEDSAMYFCASSEIGAGSPQESQYFGPGTRLLVL.

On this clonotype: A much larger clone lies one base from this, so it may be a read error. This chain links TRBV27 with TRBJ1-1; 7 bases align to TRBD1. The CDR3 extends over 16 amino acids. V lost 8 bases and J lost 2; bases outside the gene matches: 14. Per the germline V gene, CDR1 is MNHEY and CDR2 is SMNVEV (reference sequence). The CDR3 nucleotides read TGTGCCAGCCAACGTATGGGACAGAGAGCCAACACTGAAGCTTTCTTT. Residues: CASQRMGQRANTEAFF.

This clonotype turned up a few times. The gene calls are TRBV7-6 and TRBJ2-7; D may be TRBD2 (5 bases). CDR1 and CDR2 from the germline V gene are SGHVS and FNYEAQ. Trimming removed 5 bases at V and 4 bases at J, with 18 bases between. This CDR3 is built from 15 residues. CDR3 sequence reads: CASSPSGVWEYEQYF. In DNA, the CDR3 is TGTGCCAGCAGCCCCTCCGGGGTCTGGGAGTACGAGCAGTACTTC.

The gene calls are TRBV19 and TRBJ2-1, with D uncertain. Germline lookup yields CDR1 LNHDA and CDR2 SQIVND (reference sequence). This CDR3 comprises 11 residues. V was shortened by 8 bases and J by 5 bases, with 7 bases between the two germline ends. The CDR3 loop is CASGPDNEQFF. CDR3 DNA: TGTGCCAGTGGCCCTGACAATGAGCAGTTCTTC.

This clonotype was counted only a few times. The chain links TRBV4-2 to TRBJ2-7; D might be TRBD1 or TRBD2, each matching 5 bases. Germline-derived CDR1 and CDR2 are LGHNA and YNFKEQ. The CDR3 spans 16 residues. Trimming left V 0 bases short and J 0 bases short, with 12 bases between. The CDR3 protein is CASSQDYTGTSYEQYF. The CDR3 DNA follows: TGTGCCAGCAGCCAAGATTATACCGGGACCTCCTACGAGCAGTACTTC.

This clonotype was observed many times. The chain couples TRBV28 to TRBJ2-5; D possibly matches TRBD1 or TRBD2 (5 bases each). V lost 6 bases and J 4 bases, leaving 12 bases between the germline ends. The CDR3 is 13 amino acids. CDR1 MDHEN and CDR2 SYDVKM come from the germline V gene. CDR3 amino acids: CASRRDARETQYF. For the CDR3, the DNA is TGTGCCAGCAGGAGGGACGCCCGAGAGACCCAGTACTTC.

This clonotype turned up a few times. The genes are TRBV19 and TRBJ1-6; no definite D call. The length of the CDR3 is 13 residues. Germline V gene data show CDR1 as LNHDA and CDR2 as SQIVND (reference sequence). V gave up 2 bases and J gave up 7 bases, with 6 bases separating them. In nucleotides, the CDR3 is TGTGCCAGTAGTATATTGGGGAATTCACCCCTCCACTTT. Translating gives CASSILGNSPLHF.

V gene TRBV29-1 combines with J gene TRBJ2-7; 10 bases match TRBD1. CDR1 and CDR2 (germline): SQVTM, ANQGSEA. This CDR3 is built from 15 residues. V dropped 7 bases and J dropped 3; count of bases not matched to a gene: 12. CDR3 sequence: CSADGTGEKGYEQYF. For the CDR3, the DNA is TGCAGCGCCGACGGGACAGGGGAAAAGGGCTACGAGCAGTACTTC.

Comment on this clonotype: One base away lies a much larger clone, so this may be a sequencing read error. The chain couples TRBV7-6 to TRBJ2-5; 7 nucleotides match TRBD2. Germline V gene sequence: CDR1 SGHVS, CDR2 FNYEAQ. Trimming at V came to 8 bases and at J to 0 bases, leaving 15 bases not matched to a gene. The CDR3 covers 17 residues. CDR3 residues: CASGRNIPGGNQETQYF. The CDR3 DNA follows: TGTGCCAGCGGCCGAAACATCCCGGGGGGAAACCAAGAGACCCAGTACTTC.

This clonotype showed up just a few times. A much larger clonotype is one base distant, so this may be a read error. Here the CDR3 DNA reads TGTGCCTGGAGTGCCCTAGCGGGCGCCTACAGTGAGCAGTTCTTC. It codes for CAWSALAGAYSEQFF. V gene TRBV30 combines with J gene TRBJ2-1; 8 bases are a match to TRBD2. CDR3 length: 15 residues. Germline CDR1 reads GTSNPN; CDR2 reads SVGIG (reference sequence).

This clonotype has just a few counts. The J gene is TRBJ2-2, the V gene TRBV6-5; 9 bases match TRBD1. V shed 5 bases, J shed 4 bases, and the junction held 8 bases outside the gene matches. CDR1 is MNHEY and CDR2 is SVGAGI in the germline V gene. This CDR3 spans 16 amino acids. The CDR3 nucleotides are TGTGCCAGCAGTCCCGGACAGGGGATGTCCACCGGGGAGCTGTTTTTT. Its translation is CASSPGQGMSTGELFF.

CDR3 sequence: CASRAPYNEQFF. The CDR3 DNA reads TGTGCCAGCCGCGCGCCCTACAATGAGCAGTTCTTC. V and J are TRBV7-2 and TRBJ2-1; the D is unclear. V was pared by 8 bases and J by 2 bases, with 7 bases between. Per the germline V gene, CDR1 is SGHTA and CDR2 is FQGNSA. This CDR3 contains 12 residues.

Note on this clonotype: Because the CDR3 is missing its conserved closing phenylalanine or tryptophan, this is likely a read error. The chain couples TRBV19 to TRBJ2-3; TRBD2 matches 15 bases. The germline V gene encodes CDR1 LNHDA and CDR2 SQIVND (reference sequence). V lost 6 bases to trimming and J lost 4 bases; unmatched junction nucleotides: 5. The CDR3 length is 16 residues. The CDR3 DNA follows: TGTGCCAGTAGGAGGACTAGCGGGGGGGCTGCAGATACGCAGTATCTT. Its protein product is CASRRTSGGAADTQYL.

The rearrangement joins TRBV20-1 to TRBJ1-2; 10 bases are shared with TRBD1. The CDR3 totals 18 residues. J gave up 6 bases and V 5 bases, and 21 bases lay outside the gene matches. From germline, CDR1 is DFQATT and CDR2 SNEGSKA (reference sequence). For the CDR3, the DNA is TGCAGTGCTGAAGGGACAGGGGAGGATATTGAGCAGGGAAATGGCTACACCTTC. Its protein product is CSAEGTGEDIEQGNGYTF.

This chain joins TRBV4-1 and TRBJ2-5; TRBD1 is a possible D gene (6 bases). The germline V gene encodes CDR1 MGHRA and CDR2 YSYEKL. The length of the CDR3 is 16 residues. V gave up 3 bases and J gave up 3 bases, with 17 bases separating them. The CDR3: CASSHSDRAGEETQYF. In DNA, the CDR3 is TGCGCCAGCAGCCACTCGGATCGGGCAGGGGAAGAGACCCAGTACTTC.

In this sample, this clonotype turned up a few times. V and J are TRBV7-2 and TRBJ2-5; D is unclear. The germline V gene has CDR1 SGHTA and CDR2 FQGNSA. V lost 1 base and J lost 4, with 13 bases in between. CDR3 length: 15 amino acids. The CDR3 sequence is CASSLDLGMGETQYF. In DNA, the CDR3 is TGTGCCAGCAGCTTAGATCTGGGGATGGGAGAGACCCAGTACTTC.

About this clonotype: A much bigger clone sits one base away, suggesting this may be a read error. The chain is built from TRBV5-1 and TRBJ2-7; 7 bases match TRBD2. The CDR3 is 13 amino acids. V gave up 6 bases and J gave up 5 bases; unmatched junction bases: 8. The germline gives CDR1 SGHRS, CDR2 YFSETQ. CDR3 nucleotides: TGCGCCAGCAAGGCTAGCGGCTTCCACGAGCAGTACTTC. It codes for CASKASGFHEQYF.

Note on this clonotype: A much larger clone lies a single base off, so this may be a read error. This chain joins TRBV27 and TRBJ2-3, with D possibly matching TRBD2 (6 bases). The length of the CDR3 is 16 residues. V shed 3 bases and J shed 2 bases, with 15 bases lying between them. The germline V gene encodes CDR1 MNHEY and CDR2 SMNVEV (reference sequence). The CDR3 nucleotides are TGTGCCAGCAGTTTCATCCTAGCGACTAACACAGATACGCAGTATTTT. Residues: CASSFILATNTDTQYF.

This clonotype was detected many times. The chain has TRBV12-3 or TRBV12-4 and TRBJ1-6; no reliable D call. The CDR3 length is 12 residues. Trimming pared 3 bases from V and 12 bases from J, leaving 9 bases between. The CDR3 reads CASSFMSEPLHF. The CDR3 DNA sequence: TGTGCCAGCAGTTTTATGTCGGAACCCCTCCACTTT.

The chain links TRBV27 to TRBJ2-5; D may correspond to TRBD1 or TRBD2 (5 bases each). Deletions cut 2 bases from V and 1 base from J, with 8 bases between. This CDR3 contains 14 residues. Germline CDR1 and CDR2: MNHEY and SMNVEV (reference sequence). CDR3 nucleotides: TGTGCCAGCAGTTTAATTGGGACCCAAGAGACCCAGTACTTC. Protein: CASSLIGTQETQYF.

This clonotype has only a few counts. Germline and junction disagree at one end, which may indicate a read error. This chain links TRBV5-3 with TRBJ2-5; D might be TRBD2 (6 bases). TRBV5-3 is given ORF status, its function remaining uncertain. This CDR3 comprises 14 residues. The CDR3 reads CASSTGLGEDTQYF. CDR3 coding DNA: TGTGCCAGCTCTACGGGACTGGGGGAAGACACCCAGTACTTT.

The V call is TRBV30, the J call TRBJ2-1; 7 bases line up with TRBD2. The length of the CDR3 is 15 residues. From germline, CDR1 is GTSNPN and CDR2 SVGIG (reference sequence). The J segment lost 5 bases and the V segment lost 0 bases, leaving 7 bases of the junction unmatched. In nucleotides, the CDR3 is TGTGCCTGGAGTGTAGGGACTACCAGCCACAATGAGCAGTTCTTC. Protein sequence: CAWSVGTTSHNEQFF.